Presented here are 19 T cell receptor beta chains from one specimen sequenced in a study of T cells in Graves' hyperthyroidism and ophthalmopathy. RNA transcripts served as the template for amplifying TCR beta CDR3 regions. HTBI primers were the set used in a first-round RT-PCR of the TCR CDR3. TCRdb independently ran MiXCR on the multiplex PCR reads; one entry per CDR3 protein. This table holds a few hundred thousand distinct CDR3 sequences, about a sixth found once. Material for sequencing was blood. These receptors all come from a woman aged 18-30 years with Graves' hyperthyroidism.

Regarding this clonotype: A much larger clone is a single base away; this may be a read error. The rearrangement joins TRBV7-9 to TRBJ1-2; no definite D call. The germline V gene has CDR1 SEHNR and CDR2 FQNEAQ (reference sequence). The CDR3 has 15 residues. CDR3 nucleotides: TGTGCCAGCAGCTTAGGTTTGAACCAAGACTATAGCTACACCTTC. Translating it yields CASSLGLNQDYSYTF.

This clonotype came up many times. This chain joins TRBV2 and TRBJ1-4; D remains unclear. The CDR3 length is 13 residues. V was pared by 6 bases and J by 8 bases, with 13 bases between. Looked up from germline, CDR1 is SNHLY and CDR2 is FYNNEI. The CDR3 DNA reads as TGTGCCAGCAGAACTACTGTGGGCGAAAAACTGTTTTTT. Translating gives CASRTTVGEKLFF.

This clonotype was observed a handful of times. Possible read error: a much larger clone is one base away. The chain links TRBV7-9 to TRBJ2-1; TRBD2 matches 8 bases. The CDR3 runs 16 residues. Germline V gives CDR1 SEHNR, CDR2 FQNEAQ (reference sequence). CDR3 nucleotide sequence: TGTGCCAGCAGCTTATGGAGCGGGGGCCCCTACAATGAGCAGCTCTTC. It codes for CASSLWSGGPYNEQLF.

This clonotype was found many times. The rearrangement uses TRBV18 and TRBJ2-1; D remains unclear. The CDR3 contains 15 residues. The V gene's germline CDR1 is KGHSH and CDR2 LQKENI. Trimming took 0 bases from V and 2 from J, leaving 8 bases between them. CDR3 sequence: CASSPPAETYNEQFF. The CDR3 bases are TGTGCCAGCTCACCACCGGCGGAGACCTACAATGAGCAGTTCTTC.

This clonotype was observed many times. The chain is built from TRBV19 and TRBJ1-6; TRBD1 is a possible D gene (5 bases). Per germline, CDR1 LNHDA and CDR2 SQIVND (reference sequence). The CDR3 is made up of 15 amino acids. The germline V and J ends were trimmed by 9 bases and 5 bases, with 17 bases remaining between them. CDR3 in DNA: TGTGCCAGCAAATTACAGGTGATCCATAATTCACCCCTCCACTTT. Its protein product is CASKLQVIHNSPLHF.

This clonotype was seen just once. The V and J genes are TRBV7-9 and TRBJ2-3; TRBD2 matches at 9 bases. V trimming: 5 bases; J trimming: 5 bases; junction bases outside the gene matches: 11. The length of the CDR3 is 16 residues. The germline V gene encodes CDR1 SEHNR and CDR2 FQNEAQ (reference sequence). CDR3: CASSPGVAGVGDTQYF. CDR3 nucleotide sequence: TGTGCCAGCAGCCCGGGGGTAGCGGGAGTAGGAGATACGCAGTATTTT. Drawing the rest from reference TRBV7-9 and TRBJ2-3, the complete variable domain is DTGVSQNPRHKITKRGQNVTFRCDPISEHNRLYWYRQTLGQGPEFLTYFQNEAQLEKSRLLSDRFSAERPKGSFSTLEIQRTEQGDSAMYLCASSPGVAGVGDTQYFGPGTRLTVL.

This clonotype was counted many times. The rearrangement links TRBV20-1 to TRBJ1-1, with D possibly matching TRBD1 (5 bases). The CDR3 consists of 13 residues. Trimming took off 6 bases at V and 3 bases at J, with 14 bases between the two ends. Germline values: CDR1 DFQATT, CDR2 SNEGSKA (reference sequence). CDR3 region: CSAQGGRDTEAFF. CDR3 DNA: TGCAGTGCCCAGGGTGGAAGAGACACTGAAGCTTTCTTT.

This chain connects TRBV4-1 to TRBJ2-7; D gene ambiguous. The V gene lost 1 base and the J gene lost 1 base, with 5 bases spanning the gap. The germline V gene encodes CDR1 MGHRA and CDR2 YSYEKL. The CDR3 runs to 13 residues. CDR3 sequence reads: CASSQVISYEQYF. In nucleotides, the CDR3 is TGCGCCAGCAGCCAAGTTATTTCCTACGAGCAGTACTTC.

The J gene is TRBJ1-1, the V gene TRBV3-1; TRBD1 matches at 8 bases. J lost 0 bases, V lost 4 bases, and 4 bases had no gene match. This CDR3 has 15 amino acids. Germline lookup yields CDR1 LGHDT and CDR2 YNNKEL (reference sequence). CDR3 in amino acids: CASSPQDRVNTEAFF. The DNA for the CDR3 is TGTGCCAGCAGCCCCCAGGACAGGGTGAACACTGAAGCTTTCTTT.

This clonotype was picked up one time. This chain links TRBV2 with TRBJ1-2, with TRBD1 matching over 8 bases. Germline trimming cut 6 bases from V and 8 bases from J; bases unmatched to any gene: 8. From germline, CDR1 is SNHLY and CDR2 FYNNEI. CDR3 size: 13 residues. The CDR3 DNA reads TGTGCCAGCAGGGCAGGGGGCTTACGGGGCTACACCTTC. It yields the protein CASRAGGLRGYTF.

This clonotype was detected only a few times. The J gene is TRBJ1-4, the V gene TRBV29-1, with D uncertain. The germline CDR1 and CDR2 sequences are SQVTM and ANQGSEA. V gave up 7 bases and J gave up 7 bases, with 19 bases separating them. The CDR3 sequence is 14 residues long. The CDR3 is CSAFLAPGGEKLFF. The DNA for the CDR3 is TGCAGCGCGTTTTTAGCTCCAGGTGGTGAAAAACTGTTTTTT.

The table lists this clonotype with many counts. The CDR3 spells CSARDWALNYGYTF. For the CDR3, the DNA is TGCAGTGCTAGAGATTGGGCCCTTAACTATGGCTACACCTTC. V usage is TRBV20-1 and J usage is TRBJ1-2; no clear D gene. Germline assignment: CDR1 DFQATT and CDR2 SNEGSKA (reference sequence). CDR3 length equals 14 residues. With 0 bases removed from V and 1 base from J, the gap between germline ends came to 9 bases.

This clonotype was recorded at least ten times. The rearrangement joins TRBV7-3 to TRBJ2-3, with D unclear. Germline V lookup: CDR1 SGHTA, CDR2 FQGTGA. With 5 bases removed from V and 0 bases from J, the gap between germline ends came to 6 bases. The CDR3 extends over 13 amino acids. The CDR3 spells CASSKFSTDTQYF. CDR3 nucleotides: TGTGCCAGCAGCAAGTTCAGCACAGATACGCAGTATTTT. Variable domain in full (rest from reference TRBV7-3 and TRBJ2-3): GAGVSQTPSNKVTEKGKYVELRCDPISGHTALYWYRQSLGQGPEFLIYFQGTGAADDSGLPNDRFFAVRPEGSVSTLKIQRTERGDSAVYLCASSKFSTDTQYFGPGTRLTVL.

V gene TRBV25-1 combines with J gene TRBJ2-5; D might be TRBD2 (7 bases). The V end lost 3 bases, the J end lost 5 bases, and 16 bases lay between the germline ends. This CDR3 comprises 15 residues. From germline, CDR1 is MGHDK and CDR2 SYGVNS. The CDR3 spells CASSEAGAARETQYF. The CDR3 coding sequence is TGTGCCAGCAGTGAGGCGGGGGCGGCCCGGGAGACCCAGTACTTC.

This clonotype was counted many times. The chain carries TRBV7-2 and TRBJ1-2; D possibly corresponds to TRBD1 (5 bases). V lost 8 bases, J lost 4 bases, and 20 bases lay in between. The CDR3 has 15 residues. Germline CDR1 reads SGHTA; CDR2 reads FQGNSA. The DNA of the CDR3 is TGTGCCAGCCCCGAGGGGCGCAGGACTTTCTATGGCTACACCTTC. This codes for CASPEGRRTFYGYTF.

The DNA of the CDR3 is TGCGCCAGCAGCCAAGACAGGGGGGCTAATTACGAGCAGTACTTC. Translated, it gives CASSQDRGANYEQYF. This sequence joins TRBV4-1 and TRBJ2-7, with D possibly being TRBD1 (7 bases). V lost 0 bases and J lost 4, with 13 bases in between. Germline assignment: CDR1 MGHRA and CDR2 YSYEKL. The CDR3 consists of 15 residues.

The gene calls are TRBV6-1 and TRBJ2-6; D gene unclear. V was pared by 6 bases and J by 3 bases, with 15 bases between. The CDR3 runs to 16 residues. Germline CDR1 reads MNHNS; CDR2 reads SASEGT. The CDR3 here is CASSPVELGGANVLTF. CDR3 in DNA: TGTGCCAGCAGCCCGGTAGAACTGGGTGGGGCCAACGTCCTGACTTTC.

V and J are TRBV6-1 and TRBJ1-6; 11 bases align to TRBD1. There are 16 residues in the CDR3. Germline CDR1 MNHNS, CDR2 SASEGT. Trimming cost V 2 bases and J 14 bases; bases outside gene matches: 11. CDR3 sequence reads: CASSEWDRGIGLTLHF. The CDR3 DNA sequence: TGTGCCAGCAGTGAATGGGACAGGGGGATTGGATTGACCCTCCACTTT.

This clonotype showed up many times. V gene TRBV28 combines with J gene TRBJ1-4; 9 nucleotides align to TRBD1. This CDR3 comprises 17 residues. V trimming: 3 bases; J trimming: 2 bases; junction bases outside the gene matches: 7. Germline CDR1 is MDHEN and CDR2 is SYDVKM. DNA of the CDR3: TGTGCCAGCAGTTTTAGGACAGGGGAAGCTACTAATGAAAAACTGTTTTTT. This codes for CASSFRTGEATNEKLFF. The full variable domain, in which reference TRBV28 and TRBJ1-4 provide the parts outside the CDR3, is DVKVTQSSRYLVKRTGEKVFLECVQDMDHENMFWYRQDPGLGLRLIYFSYDVKMKEKGDIPEGYSVSREKKERFSLILESASTNQTSMYLCASSFRTGEATNEKLFFGSGTQLSVL.